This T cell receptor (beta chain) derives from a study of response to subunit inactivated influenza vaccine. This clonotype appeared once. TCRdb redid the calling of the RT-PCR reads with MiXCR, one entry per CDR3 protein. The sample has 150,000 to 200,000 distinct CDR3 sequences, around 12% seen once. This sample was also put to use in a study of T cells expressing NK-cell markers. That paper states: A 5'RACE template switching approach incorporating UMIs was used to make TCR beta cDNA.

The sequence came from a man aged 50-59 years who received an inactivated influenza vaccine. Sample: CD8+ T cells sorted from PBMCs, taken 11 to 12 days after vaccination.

CDR3 coding DNA: TGTGCCAGCAGCTTATTCGGCACTAGCGGGAGCCACGAGCAGTACTTC. Translated: CASSLFGTSGSHEQYF. The V call is TRBV13, the J call TRBJ2-7, with 11 positions matching TRBD2. This CDR3 spans 16 amino acids. Germline V gives CDR1 PRHDT, CDR2 FYEKMQ (reference sequence). The V gene end was trimmed by 2 bases and the J gene end by 5 bases; junction bases not matched to a gene: 8.